This T cell receptor beta chain stems from a study of cytomegalovirus exposure and HLA in healthy donors. Looking at the study overall: Counted in an early data release were approximately 80 million unique TCRs from HLA-typed donors. Study-level findings and limits: Diagnosis of cytomegalovirus status made by the classifier reportedly showed high specificity and sensitivity. Available immune exposure information was restricted to CMV serostatus only.

For this clone: Its cognate antigen is unknown.

CDR3 length: 14 residues. The trim removed 4 bases at V and 5 bases at J, leaving 6 bases unmatched. Per germline, CDR1 SGDLS and CDR2 YYNGEE. PCR was performed using 60 Vbeta and 13 Jbeta primers. Study processing details: An analysis performed later counted 75 million to 80 million unique TCR beta chains (approximately 10 million of them shared). TCRdb's table, derived via immunoSEQ multiplex PCR, lists solely in-frame clones and lacks some. For V, J and clone size, that table is used; D and trimming come from the DNA. The top ten clones hold less than 5.5% of a sample with about 160,000 clones, 60% to 80% of them seen once.

Sequencing used PBMCs. The chain carries TRBV9 and TRBJ2-4; 7 nucleotides align to TRBD2. The receptor's source is a male donor in good health and CMV-seronegative. The CDR3 here is CASSLGLDENIQYF. The DNA for the CDR3 is TGTGCCAGCAGCCTAGGACTAGACGAAAACATTCAGTACTTC.